The 31 T cell receptor beta chains presented below share a single source sample, sequenced in a study of long-term antiretroviral therapy in people with HIV. The immunoSEQ assay was v3.0, run at survey level. Produced via immunoSEQ multiplex PCR; TCRdb's table is partial and in-frame only. The sample lists about 35,000 clones, approximately 94% occurring once. The sample was unsorted PBMCs, taken 4.1 years after starting antiretroviral therapy. The receptors were gathered from a woman between 45 and 60 years old with HIV.

A few counts support this clone. The chain has TRBV7-9 and TRBJ2-7; D is perhaps TRBD1 (6 bases). Germline assignment: CDR1 SEHNR and CDR2 FQNEAQ (reference sequence). Trimming left V 5 bases short and J 3 bases short, with 14 bases between. This CDR3 is 14 amino acids long. In DNA form, the CDR3 reads TGTGCCAGCAGCCAGCCGGGACACAACTACGAGCAGTACTTC. Translated: CASSQPGHNYEQYF. Combining the CDR3 with reference TRBV7-9 and TRBJ2-7 gives the whole variable domain DTGVSQNPRHKITKRGQNVTFRCDPISEHNRLYWYRQTLGQGPEFLTYFQNEAQLEKSRLLSDRFSAERPKGSFSTLEIQRTEQGDSAMYLCASSQPGHNYEQYFGPGTRLTVT.

This clone was seen only once. The junction does not match germline at one end; this may be a read error. The CDR3 region has the DNA TGCAGCGTTGAACCACGACACTGGGGGTCCTATAATGAGCAGTTCTTC. Protein: CSVEPRHWGSYNEQFF. The rearrangement uses TRBV29-1 and TRBJ2-1; TRBD1 or TRBD2 may be the D gene (5 bases each). The CDR3 totals 16 residues. Germline CDR1 SQVTM, CDR2 ANQGSEA.

The genes are TRBV7-2 and TRBJ2-3, with a tentative D call TRBD1 (5 bases). CDR1 is SGHTA, CDR2 FQGNSA, per germline. This CDR3 region has 15 residues. The V end lost 5 bases, the J end lost 0 bases, and 12 bases lay between the germline ends. CDR3 nucleotides: TGTGCCAGCAGCATACAAGGGGAAAGCACAGATACGCAGTATTTT. Translation: CASSIQGESTDTQYF.

J is TRBJ2-5 and V is TRBV2; D is ambiguous. The CDR3 covers 13 residues. CDR1 is SNHLY and CDR2 is FYNNEI in the germline V gene. V gave up 5 bases and J gave up 1 base, with 8 bases separating them. CDR3 nucleotides: TGTGCCAGCAGTCCGGGCCTCCAAGAGACCCAGTACTTC. As protein: CASSPGLQETQYF. The variable domain in full, completed from reference TRBV2 and TRBJ2-5, reads EPEVTQTPSHQVTQMGQEVILRCVPISNHLYFYWYRQILGQKVEFLVSFYNNEISEKSEIFDDQFSVERPDGSNFTLKIRSTKLEDSAMYFCASSPGLQETQYFGPGTRLLVL.

V and J are TRBV5-5 and TRBJ1-2; no firm D call. Trimming pared 2 bases from V and 7 bases from J, leaving 12 bases between. Germline lookup yields CDR1 SGHKS and CDR2 YYEKEE (reference sequence). The CDR3 runs to 13 residues. As DNA, the CDR3 is TGTGCCAGCAGCTTCAACCTCGAGGTTGGCTACACCTTC. It is translated as CASSFNLEVGYTF.

V and J are TRBV4-1 and TRBJ2-3; D is ambiguous. Deletions cut 2 bases from V and 11 bases from J, with 14 bases between. Germline CDR1 is MGHRA and CDR2 is YSYEKL. The CDR3 sequence is 13 residues long. Here the CDR3 reads CASSQNLYLGQYF. CDR3 nucleotide sequence: TGCGCCAGCAGCCAAAACCTATATCTGGGGCAGTATTTT.

This chain connects TRBV6-5 to TRBJ2-7; 7 bases fit TRBD1. The trim removed 0 bases at V and 4 bases at J, leaving 3 bases unmatched. The CDR3 consists of 14 residues. The V gene's germline CDR1 is MNHEY and CDR2 SVGAGI. The chain's CDR3 is CASSYSNRGYEQYF. CDR3 bases: TGTGCCAGCAGTTACTCGAACAGGGGATACGAGCAGTACTTC.

The chain links TRBV7-3 to TRBJ2-1; 7 positions match TRBD2. Looked up from germline, CDR1 is SGHTA and CDR2 is FQGTGA. Unmatched junction bases numbered 6, after V lost 2 bases and J lost 5 bases. The CDR3 is 15 residues long. CDR3 region: CASSLSGLGNNEQFF. CDR3 sequence (DNA): TGTGCCAGCAGCTTATCTGGACTAGGGAACAATGAGCAGTTCTTC.

The rearrangement joins TRBV2 to TRBJ1-2; D remains unclear. V lost 4 bases to trimming and J lost 1 base, with 10 bases between them. Germline V gene sequence: CDR1 SNHLY, CDR2 FYNNEI. The CDR3 spans 14 residues. DNA for the CDR3: TGTGCCAGCAGTGGGGCAGGAGTTAACTATGGCTACACCTTC. Translated: CASSGAGVNYGYTF.

Written as DNA, the CDR3 is TGTGCCAGCCTCACAAGCACAGATACGCAGTATTTT. Translated, it gives CASLTSTDTQYF. This chain uses TRBV6-6 with TRBJ2-3; D remains unclear. V dropped 8 bases and J dropped 0 bases, with 6 bases sitting between them. Germline-derived CDR1 and CDR2 are MNHNY and SVGAGI (reference sequence). The CDR3 sequence is 12 residues long.

The rearrangement links TRBV7-2 to TRBJ2-5; the D call may be TRBD1 or TRBD2 (5 bases each). Germline CDR1 is SGHTA and CDR2 is FQGNSA. V was pared by 3 bases and J by 5 bases, with 13 bases between. This CDR3 spans 14 amino acids. The CDR3 coding sequence is TGTGCCAGCAGCTTTCGGGGCCTGGGGGAGACCCAGTACTTC. Translation: CASSFRGLGETQYF.

This clone was detected once. This chain joins TRBV21-1 and TRBJ2-2; TRBD2 was called by the table and not checked on the DNA. TRBV21-1 is marked as a pseudogene. The CDR3 sequence is 18 residues long. CDR3 amino acids: CASSKGLLAGGKTGELFF. The DNA of the CDR3 is TGTGCCAGCAGCAAAGGGCTGCTAGCGGGGGGAAAAACCGGGGAGCTGTTTTTT.

V usage is TRBV5-1 and J usage is TRBJ2-7, with TRBD1 matching over 8 bases. Germline V lookup: CDR1 SGHRS, CDR2 YFSETQ. V shed 4 bases and J 6 bases; nucleotides not matched to a gene: 9. The CDR3 contains 14 residues. CDR3 in DNA: TGCGCCAGCAGCCGAACAGGGGGATCCCTCGAGCAGTACTTC. Residues: CASSRTGGSLEQYF.

This clone was counted a few times. The chain links TRBV15 to TRBJ2-7; no definite D call. Trimming removed 5 bases at V and 0 bases at J, with 11 bases between. Per the germline V gene, CDR1 is LNHNV and CDR2 is YYDKDF (reference sequence). CDR3 length: 14 amino acids. CDR3 in DNA: TGTGCCACCAGCGATTCAGTGAGCTCCTACGAGCAGTACTTC. Its translation: CATSDSVSSYEQYF.

The chain joins TRBV5-5 to TRBJ2-5; 10 nucleotides match TRBD1. V shed 4 bases and J 5 bases; nucleotides not matched to a gene: 5. The length of the CDR3 is 14 residues. The germline CDR1 and CDR2 sequences are SGHKS and YYEKEE (reference sequence). CDR3 DNA sequence: TGTGCCAGCAGCCCCAAGGACAGGGGGGAGACCCAGTACTTC. Translating it yields CASSPKDRGETQYF. Filled out from reference TRBV5-5 and TRBJ2-5, the complete variable domain reads DAGVTQSPTHLIKTRGQQVTLRCSPISGHKSVSWYQQVLGQGPQFIFQYYEKEERGRGNFPDRFSARQFPNYSSELNVNALLLGDSALYLCASSPKDRGETQYFGPGTRLLVL.

The chain carries TRBV6-1 and TRBJ1-1, with D uncertain. This CDR3 has 12 residues. V was pared by 6 bases and J by 0 bases, with 5 bases between. Looked up from germline, CDR1 is MNHNS and CDR2 is SASEGT. The DNA for the CDR3 is TGTGCCAGCAGCACTATGAACACTGAAGCTTTCTTT. Translation gives CASSTMNTEAFF.

This rearrangement joins TRBV5-1 to TRBJ2-3; 13 nucleotides align to TRBD2. The CDR3 sequence is 21 residues long. With V trimmed by 2 bases and J by 0 bases, 15 bases remained unmatched. Germline V gene lookup returns CDR1 SGHRS and CDR2 YFSETQ. The DNA of the CDR3 is TGCGCCAGCAGCTTCACTAGCGGGGGGGTACCCGCCTCGGCTAGCACAGATACGCAGTATTTT. Amino acids: CASSFTSGGVPASASTDTQYF.

This chain joins TRBV7-2 and TRBJ2-7; 13 bases are a match to TRBD2. Germline-derived CDR1 and CDR2 are SGHTA and FQGNSA. Losses at the gene ends were 5 bases for V and 2 bases for J; bases not matched to a gene: 3. The CDR3 covers 15 residues. The CDR3 nucleotides are TGTGCCAGCAGCCTGACTAGCGGGGGGACCTACGAGCAGTACTTC. The encoded protein is CASSLTSGGTYEQYF.

The chain employs TRBV6-1 and TRBJ1-4; D gene uncertain. Germline assignment: CDR1 MNHNS and CDR2 SASEGT. CDR3 size: 14 residues. The V gene lost 4 bases and the J gene lost 8 bases, with 14 bases spanning the gap. The CDR3 loop is CASSGKYRKEKLFF. The CDR3 bases are TGTGCCAGCAGTGGCAAGTACAGAAAGGAAAAACTGTTTTTT.

The chain employs TRBV7-9 and TRBJ2-5; 11 bases are a match to TRBD2. V lost 5 bases, J lost 2 bases, and 4 bases stayed unmatched. The CDR3 spans 15 residues. The germline V gene has CDR1 SEHNR and CDR2 FQNEAQ (reference sequence). CDR3 protein: CASSVLAGGQETQYF. In DNA form, the CDR3 reads TGTGCCAGCAGCGTATTAGCGGGGGGGCAAGAGACCCAGTACTTC.

This clone was picked up one time. V and J are TRBV29-1 and TRBJ2-7, with a weak D call TRBD1 (6 bases). Germline loops: CDR1 SQVTM, CDR2 ANQGSEA. V was pared by 4 bases and J by 5 bases, with 21 bases between. The CDR3 has 15 residues. This CDR3 reads CSVVEGQNGAHEQYF. CDR3 bases: TGCAGCGTTGTCGAAGGACAGAATGGCGCCCACGAGCAGTACTTC.

J is TRBJ2-6 and V is TRBV7-9; D is uncertain. CDR3 size: 13 residues. The V gene's germline CDR1 is SEHNR and CDR2 FQNEAQ (reference sequence). V shed 5 bases and J shed 6 bases, with 8 bases lying between them. The DNA for the CDR3 is TGTGCCAGCAGCCTCTGGACGGCCAACGTCCTGACTTTC. It is translated as CASSLWTANVLTF.

The rearrangement joins TRBV5-4 to TRBJ1-5; 8 bases are a match to TRBD1. The germline CDR1 and CDR2 sequences are SGHNT and YYREEE (reference sequence). V lost 2 bases to trimming and J lost 6 bases; unmatched junction nucleotides: 4. The CDR3 spans 14 residues. CDR3 amino acids: CASSLQGGSQPQHF. DNA of the CDR3: TGTGCCAGCAGCTTACAGGGGGGAAGTCAGCCCCAGCATTTT.

The gene calls are TRBV15 and TRBJ2-1; 8 bases map to TRBD2. V was clipped by 1 base and J by 4 bases; unmatched bases: 0. CDR3 size: 14 residues. Germline loops: CDR1 LNHNV, CDR2 YYDKDF (reference sequence). The CDR3, as DNA: TGTGCCACCAGCAGAGCGGGGGGGTACAATGAGCAGTTCTTC. Its protein product is CATSRAGGYNEQFF.

V and J are TRBV27 and TRBJ2-7; D is unclear. The germline CDR1 and CDR2 sequences are MNHEY and SMNVEV (reference sequence). The CDR3 is 15 amino acids. V dropped 6 bases and J dropped 0 bases, with 15 bases sitting between them. The CDR3 reads CASSRLASSSYEQYF. In nucleotides, the CDR3 is TGTGCCAGCAGCCGACTGGCGTCGTCCTCCTACGAGCAGTACTTC.

A word on this clone: The same CDR3 is also encoded by other DNA sequences in this sample. The V and J genes are TRBV5-1 and TRBJ1-1; 7 nucleotides align to TRBD1. Germline V gene data show CDR1 as SGHRS and CDR2 as YFSETQ. The junction had 5 bases not matched to a gene; V was cut back by 8 bases and J by 1 base. This CDR3 has 13 amino acids. This CDR3 reads CASRDSGNTEAFF. CDR3 in DNA: TGCGCCAGTCGGGACAGTGGGAACACTGAAGCTTTCTTT.

This chain links TRBV30 with TRBJ1-5, with a possible D match to TRBD1 (6 bases). CDR3 size: 13 residues. The ends were cut back, 2 bases at V and 4 bases at J, with 9 bases in the middle. The germline V gene has CDR1 GTSNPN and CDR2 SVGIG (reference sequence). As DNA, the CDR3 is TGTGCCTGGAGTAAGGACAGTAATCAGCCCCAGCATTTT. It translates to CAWSKDSNQPQHF.

The count of this clone is one. V gene TRBV18 combines with J gene TRBJ2-5; TRBD2 matches 9 bases. In germline, CDR1 is KGHSH, CDR2 LQKENI. J lost 5 bases, V lost 1 base, and 5 bases had no gene match. This CDR3 is built from 15 residues. CDR3 residues: CASSPLELAGETQYF. CDR3 nucleotides: TGTGCCAGCTCACCACTGGAGCTAGCGGGGGAGACCCAGTACTTC.

The V and J genes are TRBV19 and TRBJ2-2; D gene ambiguous. The CDR3 has 12 residues. The germline CDR1 and CDR2 sequences are LNHDA and SQIVND (reference sequence). V lost 7 bases and J lost 1, with 4 bases in between. The CDR3 coding sequence is TGTGCCAGTACCAAGAACACCGGGGAGCTGTTTTTT. Amino acid sequence: CASTKNTGELFF.

The J gene is TRBJ1-3, the V gene TRBV27, with 9 bases aligning to TRBD1. V trimming: 4 bases; J trimming: 10 bases; junction bases outside the gene matches: 5. The CDR3 has 13 residues. The germline gives CDR1 MNHEY, CDR2 SMNVEV (reference sequence). The CDR3 region is CASSSDRGRTIYF. The CDR3 nucleotides are TGTGCCAGCAGTTCTGACAGGGGGAGGACCATATATTTT.

The chain is built from TRBV19 and TRBJ1-2; D is perhaps TRBD1 (5 bases). Germline V gene lookup returns CDR1 LNHDA and CDR2 SQIVND (reference sequence). The V gene lost 3 bases and the J gene lost 7 bases, with 21 bases spanning the gap. CDR3 length equals 16 residues. The CDR3 protein is CASSIPYGTPESGYTF. The CDR3 DNA reads TGTGCCAGTAGTATTCCCTACGGGACTCCAGAGAGTGGCTACACCTTC.